One sample yielded the 21 T cell receptor beta chains listed below, sequenced in a study of blood T cells in healthy people across ages. With a J-beta primer mix and a sample-barcoded 5' primer, a second PCR ran 7 to 11 cycles. TCRdb independently ran MiXCR on the 5' RACE reads; one entry per CDR3 protein. The sample consists of fewer than 900,000 distinct CDR3 sequences, around 36% of them appearing once. Sequenced material: blood. These receptors were taken from a man aged 18 to 29 in good health.

This clonotype was found many times. This chain uses TRBV5-1 with TRBJ2-7; D gene ambiguous. V lost 4 bases to trimming and J lost 4 bases, with 15 bases between them. The CDR3 is made up of 14 amino acids. Germline CDR1 SGHRS, CDR2 YFSETQ. The CDR3 spells CASSPLDWRYEQYF. Written as DNA, the CDR3 is TGCGCCAGCAGCCCTCTTGACTGGCGGTACGAGCAGTACTTC.

This clonotype turned up a few times. This chain connects TRBV28 to TRBJ2-5, with 8 bases lining up with TRBD2. The CDR3 totals 14 residues. Trimming took 4 bases from V and 5 from J; bases not matched to a gene: 6. Per the germline V gene, CDR1 is MDHEN and CDR2 is SYDVKM. CDR3 protein: CASSSPGTRETQYF. The CDR3, as DNA: TGTGCCAGCAGTTCCCCCGGGACTAGGGAGACCCAGTACTTC.

This clonotype was found a few times. This chain joins TRBV2 and TRBJ2-1; 9 bases match TRBD1. Germline CDR1 and CDR2: SNHLY and FYNNEI. The CDR3 totals 15 residues. Losses at the gene ends were 6 bases for V and 2 bases for J; bases not matched to a gene: 5. CDR3 nucleotides: TGTGCCAGCAGGGGGACAGGGAGAACCTACAATGAGCAGTTCTTC. Translated: CASRGTGRTYNEQFF.

V is TRBV24-1 and J is TRBJ1-1; no firm D call. Trimming removed 7 bases at V and 3 bases at J, with 14 bases between. This CDR3 region has 14 residues. Germline-derived CDR1 and CDR2 are KGHDR and SFDVKD. CDR3 sequence reads: CATRLGGSDTEAFF. The CDR3 DNA reads TGTGCCACCAGATTAGGAGGTTCTGACACTGAAGCTTTCTTT.

The chain recombines TRBV15 with TRBJ2-4, with 7 bases fitting TRBD2. The germline gives CDR1 LNHNV, CDR2 YYDKDF (reference sequence). V shed 5 bases and J 3 bases; nucleotides not matched to a gene: 7. The CDR3 loop spans 15 amino acids. The CDR3 DNA reads as TGTGCCACCAGCGGCGGGAGTGTCGACAAAAACATTCAGTACTTC. Translated, it gives CATSGGSVDKNIQYF. Using reference TRBV15 and TRBJ2-4 for the parts outside the CDR3, the full variable domain is DAMVIQNPRYQVTQFGKPVTLSCSQTLNHNVMYWYQQKSSQAPKLLFHYYDKDFNNEADTPDNFQSRRPNTSFCFLDIRSPGLGDTAMYLCATSGGSVDKNIQYFGAGTRLSVL.

The V gene is TRBV10-2, the J gene TRBJ2-1, with 8 positions matching TRBD2. The CDR3 loop spans 15 amino acids. Losses at the gene ends were 3 bases for V and 4 bases for J; bases not matched to a gene: 5. Germline V gene data show CDR1 as WSHSY and CDR2 as SAAADI. CDR3 DNA sequence: TGCGCCAGCAGTGATGCGTCTAGCGGGTACAATGAGCAGTTCTTC. Translating it yields CASSDASSGYNEQFF.

This clonotype was counted many times. V and J are TRBV6-5 and TRBJ2-5; TRBD1 aligns across 7 bases. Trimming removed 7 bases from V and 2 bases from J; junction bases left unmatched: 4. Germline values: CDR1 MNHEY, CDR2 SVGAGI. This CDR3 is built from 13 residues. CDR3 in DNA: TGTGCCAGCAAGGGGACAGCTCAAGAGACCCAGTACTTC. Protein sequence: CASKGTAQETQYF.

On this clonotype: The junction does not match germline at one end; this may be a read error. V is TRBV10-3 and J is TRBJ1-6, with 9 bases lining up with TRBD1. Germline CDR1 and CDR2: ENHRY and SYGVKD. The CDR3 runs 15 residues. The CDR3, as DNA: TGTGCCATCAGCCCGGGACAGGGAGGTAATTCACCCCCCCACTTT. It specifies CAISPGQGGNSPPHF.

A note on this clonotype: A much larger clone is a single base away; this may be a read error. The genes are TRBV20-1 and TRBJ2-7, with TRBD1 identical over 7 bases. The CDR3 contains 14 residues. Trimming removed 3 bases from V and 0 bases from J; junction bases left unmatched: 5. Germline CDR1 is DFQATT and CDR2 is SNEGSKA (reference sequence). This CDR3 reads CSARSRGPSYEQYF. CDR3 in DNA: TGCAGTGCTAGGTCAAGGGGGCCCTCCTACGAGCAGTACTTC.

The chain employs TRBV7-7 and TRBJ2-5; possible D gene TRBD2, 6 bases. The length of the CDR3 is 15 residues. From germline, CDR1 is SSHAT and CDR2 FNYEAQ (reference sequence). Trimming cost V 5 bases and J 5 bases, with 18 bases left between them. The CDR3 sequence: CASSPGPSVVETQYF. In nucleotides, the CDR3 is TGTGCCAGCAGCCCAGGGCCTAGCGTCGTGGAGACCCAGTACTTC.

This clonotype occurred many times. V and J are TRBV4-1 and TRBJ1-1; possible D gene TRBD1, 6 bases. The CDR3 extends over 14 amino acids. Germline lookup yields CDR1 MGHRA and CDR2 YSYEKL. The V gene lost 8 bases and the J gene lost 1 base, with 14 bases spanning the gap. The CDR3 nucleotides are TGCGCCAGCCGCGGGACACTAAAGAACACTGAAGCTTTCTTT. Translation gives CASRGTLKNTEAFF.

V gene TRBV29-1 combines with J gene TRBJ1-1; D gene unclear. This CDR3 is 11 amino acids long. The V gene's germline CDR1 is SQVTM and CDR2 ANQGSEA. Trimming cost V 7 bases and J 4 bases, with 10 bases left between them. This CDR3 is CSGNLGTEAFF. In DNA, the CDR3 is TGCAGCGGCAATCTGGGCACTGAAGCTTTCTTT.

This sequence joins TRBV14 and TRBJ2-5, with D unresolved. Trimming removed 3 bases from V and 11 bases from J, with 13 bases in between. Germline-derived CDR1 and CDR2 are SGHDN and FVKESK. The CDR3 runs 12 residues. This CDR3 is CASSHATVEQYF. The CDR3, as DNA: TGTGCCAGCAGCCACGCGACGGTTGAGCAGTACTTC.

This clonotype was detected only a few times. This chain uses TRBV5-1 with TRBJ1-2; D not resolved. With 2 bases removed from V and 5 bases from J, the gap between germline ends came to 28 bases. CDR1 is SGHRS, CDR2 YFSETQ, per germline. The CDR3 length is 19 residues. This CDR3 is CASSFFVLDSYKPEYGYTF. CDR3 in DNA: TGCGCCAGCAGCTTCTTCGTTTTGGACTCCTACAAACCGGAGTATGGCTACACCTTC.

V usage is TRBV14 and J usage is TRBJ2-1, with TRBD2 matching over 12 bases. TRBJ2-7 explains the end of the DNA better; the J call may be wrong. CDR3 length: 17 amino acids. The germline CDR1 and CDR2 sequences are SGHDN and FVKESK. The CDR3 sequence: CASSPGLAGPSYNEQYF. CDR3 DNA sequence: TGTGCCAGCAGCCCCGGACTAGCGGGGCCCTCCTACAATGAGCAGTACTTC.

The genes are TRBV20-1 and TRBJ1-2; D not certain. The germline CDR1 and CDR2 sequences are DFQATT and SNEGSKA (reference sequence). The CDR3 runs to 13 residues. V gave up 5 bases and J gave up 2 bases, with 12 bases separating them. This CDR3 reads CSAGQASNYGYTF. In DNA, the CDR3 is TGCAGTGCTGGCCAAGCTTCCAACTATGGCTACACCTTC.

The rearrangement joins TRBV9 to TRBJ2-3; TRBD1 agrees at 7 bases. Losses at the gene ends were 3 bases for V and 9 bases for J; bases not matched to a gene: 10. This CDR3 spans 14 amino acids. In germline, CDR1 is SGDLS, CDR2 YYNGEE. CDR3 sequence (DNA): TGTGCCAGCAGCGCCACCGACAGGGTAGGGACGCAGTATTTT. This sequence encodes CASSATDRVGTQYF.

As to this clonotype: A read error may produce the germline difference seen at one junction end. The V gene is TRBV7-2, the J gene TRBJ2-1; D is undetermined. The CDR3 extends over 12 amino acids. Germline CDR1 and CDR2: SGHTA and FQGNSA. Here the CDR3 DNA reads TGTGCCAGCAGCCCCCTAAACAATAAGCAGTTCTTC. Protein sequence: CASSPLNNKQFF.

This clonotype came up many times. V and J are TRBV12-3 or TRBV12-4 and TRBJ1-2, with TRBD1 identical over 7 bases. CDR3 size: 14 residues. V lost 2 bases, J lost 8 bases, and 8 bases stayed unmatched. Here the CDR3 reads CASSLLQGIDGYTF. The CDR3 bases are TGTGCCAGCAGTTTACTACAGGGGATCGACGGCTACACCTTC.

The chain recombines TRBV5-5 with TRBJ1-2; a possible D gene is TRBD1 (6 bases). Trimming removed 2 bases at V and 4 bases at J, with 18 bases between. The CDR3 runs 16 residues. Looked up from germline, CDR1 is SGHKS and CDR2 is YYEKEE (reference sequence). As DNA, the CDR3 is TGTGCCAGCAGCTTTAAAAGGGGGGCCGGAGGCTATGGCTACACCTTC. Protein sequence: CASSFKRGAGGYGYTF.

The chain joins TRBV27 to TRBJ1-4; a possible D gene is TRBD1 (5 bases). CDR3 length equals 14 residues. Per the germline V gene, CDR1 is MNHEY and CDR2 is SMNVEV (reference sequence). Deletions cut 5 bases from V and 5 bases from J, with 12 bases between. CDR3 region: CASSPYGANEKLFF. The CDR3, as DNA: TGTGCCAGCAGTCCGTACGGGGCAAATGAAAAACTGTTTTTT.